The clone carrying this T cell receptor (beta chain) was observed at least ten times. This sample was included in a study of T cells in Graves' hyperthyroidism and ophthalmopathy. Amplification targeted TCR beta CDR3 regions from RNA transcripts. With the HTBI primer set, the TCR CDR3 went through a first round of RT-PCR. MiXCR, applied by TCRdb to the multiplex PCR reads, yields one record per CDR3 protein. The sample yields about half a million distinct CDR3 sequences, around a fifth seen once. The specimen sequenced was blood. The sequence came from a woman in her 70s with Graves' ophthalmopathy.

The CDR3 DNA reads as TGTGCCAGCAGTTTCGATGGACTAGCGGGAGTTGATGAGCAGTTCTTC. Translation gives CASSFDGLAGVDEQFF. This chain uses TRBV6-1 with TRBJ2-1, with 13 nucleotides matching TRBD2. V was clipped by 5 bases and J by 8 bases; unmatched bases: 9. Germline V lookup: CDR1 MNHNS, CDR2 SASEGT. The CDR3 loop spans 16 amino acids.